The entry below describes one TCR beta chain. A read error may account for a junction end that differs from germline. The sample originates from a study of blood T cell repertoires in COVID-19. Turning to the study itself: COVID-19 samples, acute and convalescent, were from the United States, Italy and Spain. T cells, B-cell-depleted T cells, or PBMCs provided the cDNA or gDNA that served as material.

In the study's own analysis: Estimated nucleated cell counts came from reference gene primer amplification. This table comes from immunoSEQ multiplex PCR, and its TCRdb copy is limited to in-frame clones, with some not included. V, J and clone size reflect that table, while D and trimming were determined from the DNA. The table records around 370,000 clones, 85% to 90% of them present only once. The specimen sequenced was peripheral blood. The origin of this receptor is a young man with active or convalescent COVID-19.

The chain's CDR3 is CASSWRRVAGANVLTF. The DNA of the CDR3 is TGTGCCAGCAGTTGGCGGAGGGTTGCTGGGGCCAACGTGCTGACTTTC. V usage is TRBV6-5 and J usage is TRBJ2-6, with TRBD2 as a possible D gene (6 bases). The CDR3 totals 16 residues. Germline-derived CDR1 and CDR2 are MNHEY and SVGAGI.